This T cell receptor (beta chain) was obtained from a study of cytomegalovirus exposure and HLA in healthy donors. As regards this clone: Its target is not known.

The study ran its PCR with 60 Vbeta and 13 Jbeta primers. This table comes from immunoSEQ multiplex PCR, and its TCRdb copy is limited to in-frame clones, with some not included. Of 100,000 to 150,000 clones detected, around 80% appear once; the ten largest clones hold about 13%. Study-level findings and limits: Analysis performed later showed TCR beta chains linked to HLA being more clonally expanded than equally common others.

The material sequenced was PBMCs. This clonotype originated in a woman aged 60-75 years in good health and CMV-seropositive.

CDR3 sequence (DNA): TGCGCCAGCAGCCAGGACAGGGCTGCTAACTATGGCTACACCTTC. This gives the protein CASSQDRAANYGYTF. This sequence joins TRBV4-3 and TRBJ1-2; 8 bases align to TRBD1. CDR1 LGHNA and CDR2 YSLEER come from the germline V gene. The CDR3 consists of 15 residues. V shed 3 bases and J 0 bases; nucleotides not matched to a gene: 3.